The 14 T cell receptor beta chains listed next were all sequenced from one sample in a study of technical replicates of blood from a handful of donors. TCRdb's table, derived via immunoSEQ multiplex PCR, lists solely in-frame clones and lacks some. The repertoire holds just under 85,000 clones, approximately 92% seen once, with around 0.24% in the top ten. Sequencing was performed on T cells isolated from PBMCs. The receptors shown here come from a human donor in good health.

This chain connects TRBV4-2 to TRBJ2-7; 7 positions agree with TRBD2. The CDR3 loop spans 13 amino acids. The V gene's germline CDR1 is LGHNA and CDR2 YNFKEQ. V was pared by 1 base and J by 7 bases, with 4 bases of the junction left unmatched. The CDR3 region is CASSQGLAGEQYF. CDR3 nucleotide sequence: TGTGCCAGCAGCCAAGGACTAGCAGGGGAGCAGTACTTC.

The chain links TRBV19 to TRBJ1-6; D gene unclear. This CDR3 contains 14 residues. From germline, CDR1 is LNHDA and CDR2 SQIVND (reference sequence). V lost 6 bases, J lost 8 bases, and 14 bases lay in between. The CDR3 region is CASSRVNADSPLHF. As DNA, the CDR3 is TGTGCCAGTAGCCGGGTTAACGCGGATTCACCCCTCCACTTT.

CDR3 in DNA: TGTGCCAGCAGCTCGGACAGTTTAAAGTATTTT. Amino acids: CASSSDSLKYF. V and J are TRBV7-9 and TRBJ2-3; tentatively, D is TRBD1 (6 bases). The CDR3 sequence is 11 residues long. CDR1 and CDR2 from the germline V gene are SEHNR and FQNEAQ (reference sequence). V was trimmed by 4 bases and J by 13 bases, leaving 12 bases between them.

The chain carries TRBV28 and TRBJ2-1; D is possibly TRBD2 (6 bases). CDR1 and CDR2 from the germline V gene are MDHEN and SYDVKM. This CDR3 comprises 15 residues. Trimming shortened V by 3 bases and J by 10 bases, and 19 bases separated the two germline ends. CDR3 DNA: TGTGCCAGCAGTTTGGTTCTCGCTAGCGTAGCGGAGCAGTTCTTC. This sequence encodes CASSLVLASVAEQFF.

This clone was seen only once. This chain connects TRBV2 to TRBJ1-2, with 8 bases fitting TRBD1. V was pared by 8 bases and J by 7 bases, with 12 bases of the junction left unmatched. In germline, CDR1 is SNHLY, CDR2 FYNNEI. This CDR3 has 14 residues. CDR3 in amino acids: CASCGTGETGGYTF. The CDR3 region has the DNA TGTGCCAGCTGCGGGACAGGCGAGACAGGTGGCTACACCTTC.

This clone has just one count. This rearrangement joins TRBV6-6 to TRBJ2-3; the match to TRBD2 covers 10 bases. The germline V gene encodes CDR1 MNHNY and CDR2 SVGAGI (reference sequence). Trimming at V came to 4 bases and at J to 4 bases, leaving 8 bases not matched to a gene. The CDR3 consists of 16 residues. The DNA for the CDR3 is TGTGCCAGCAGTTTGACCCAGCGGGGGGGCCCAGATACGCAGTATTTT. Protein sequence: CASSLTQRGGPDTQYF.

In its sample, this clone was seen once. The rearrangement uses TRBV15 and TRBJ2-7, with D perhaps TRBD2 (7 bases). The V end lost 3 bases, the J end lost 5 bases, and 20 bases lay between the germline ends. The CDR3 has 16 residues. Germline lookup yields CDR1 LNHNV and CDR2 YYDKDF (reference sequence). Here the CDR3 DNA reads TGTGCCACCAGCAGTGGGGGAGGGGGAGCGCCCCACGAGCAGTACTTC. It encodes CATSSGGGGAPHEQYF.

DNA of the CDR3: TGTGCCAGCAGCAAAGTCCCAGGGGACAGGGGCCACGAGCAGTACTTC. It yields the protein CASSKVPGDRGHEQYF. The chain recombines TRBV21-1 with TRBJ2-7; TRBD1, as called in the table, went unchecked against the DNA. TRBV21-1 is classified as a pseudogene. The CDR3 runs to 16 residues.

The rearrangement links TRBV10-3 to TRBJ2-3; D may be TRBD1 (5 bases). Germline CDR1 ENHRY, CDR2 SYGVKD. The CDR3 sequence is 16 residues long. The V end was cut by 5 bases, the J end by 4 bases, with 19 bases between. The CDR3: CAISSPAGQDSDTQYF. CDR3 nucleotides: TGTGCCATCAGTTCCCCCGCAGGGCAAGATTCAGATACGCAGTATTTT.

This chain joins TRBV7-9 and TRBJ1-3; D gene unclear. CDR1 is SEHNR, CDR2 FQNEAQ, per germline (reference sequence). V gave up 1 base and J gave up 0 bases, with 7 bases separating them. The CDR3 consists of 15 residues. The CDR3, as DNA: TGTGCCAGCAGCTTAGGGGCCAGCTCTGGAAACACCATATATTTT. Translating gives CASSLGASSGNTIYF. Full variable domain (remainder filled in from reference TRBV7-9 and TRBJ1-3): DTGVSQNPRHKITKRGQNVTFRCDPISEHNRLYWYRQTLGQGPEFLTYFQNEAQLEKSRLLSDRFSAERPKGSFSTLEIQRTEQGDSAMYLCASSLGASSGNTIYFGEGSWLTVV.

This chain connects TRBV10-3 to TRBJ1-4; 7 nucleotides line up with TRBD1. J was trimmed by 2 bases and V by 5 bases; bases with no gene match: 8. The CDR3 length is 16 residues. Germline V lookup: CDR1 ENHRY, CDR2 SYGVKD. Written as DNA, the CDR3 is TGTGCCATCAGTAACAACAGGGGATCGACTAATGAAAAACTGTTTTTT. As protein: CAISNNRGSTNEKLFF.

The chain joins TRBV18 to TRBJ2-1; TRBD1 matches 11 bases. V was pared by 1 base and J by 4 bases, with 3 bases of the junction left unmatched. The CDR3 extends over 16 amino acids. Germline lookup yields CDR1 KGHSH and CDR2 LQKENI. The CDR3 nucleotides read TGTGCCAGCTCACCACAGGACAGGGGGCTATACAATGAGCAGTTCTTC. Residues: CASSPQDRGLYNEQFF.

This clone was recorded once. The chain is built from TRBV21-1 and TRBJ2-1; the table's D gene call, TRBD1, was not cross checked with the DNA. TRBV21-1 is assigned pseudogene status. This CDR3 region has 16 residues. CDR3 protein: CASSKVGTGERNEQFF. In DNA, the CDR3 is TGTGCCAGCAGCAAAGTAGGGACAGGGGAGCGGAATGAGCAGTTCTTC.

J is TRBJ2-3 and V is TRBV27, with a weak D call TRBD2 (5 bases). CDR3 length equals 15 residues. The V and J ends lost 2 bases and 3 bases respectively, with 12 bases between them. The germline CDR1 and CDR2 sequences are MNHEY and SMNVEV (reference sequence). The CDR3 sequence: CASSLPGSGTDTQYF. DNA of the CDR3: TGTGCCAGCAGTTTACCCGGCTCGGGGACAGATACGCAGTATTTT.